Shown below are 32 T cell receptor beta chains from a single sample sequenced in a study of T cells in Graves' hyperthyroidism and ophthalmopathy. TCR beta CDR3 sequences were amplified from RNA transcripts. Researchers ran a first-round RT-PCR on the TCR CDR3 using the HTBI primer set. A single record per CDR3 protein comes from TCRdb applying MiXCR to the multiplex PCR reads. In the table there are fewer than 400,000 distinct CDR3 sequences, approximately 15% of which are singletons. The source material was blood. The receptor set was obtained from a man aged 25-45 years with Graves' hyperthyroidism.

The chain uses TRBV27 and TRBJ1-1, with D maybe TRBD1 (5 bases). From germline, CDR1 is MNHEY and CDR2 SMNVEV (reference sequence). This CDR3 comprises 15 residues. The V and J ends lost 4 bases and 1 base respectively, with 13 bases between them. The CDR3 loop is CASSYQGASNTEAFF. The CDR3 bases are TGTGCCAGCAGTTACCAAGGGGCGTCGAACACTGAAGCTTTCTTT.

In its sample, this clonotype was seen many times. The gene calls are TRBV28 and TRBJ2-2; D tentatively fits TRBD1 or TRBD2 (5 bases each). Trimming stripped 8 bases from V and 1 base from J, with 14 bases between. The CDR3 is 15 residues long. From germline, CDR1 is MDHEN and CDR2 SYDVKM. The CDR3 region is CASGPGTWNTGELFF. The CDR3 DNA reads TGTGCCAGCGGTCCCGGGACCTGGAACACCGGGGAGCTGTTTTTT.

This clonotype has at least ten counts. The chain joins TRBV20-1 to TRBJ1-5, with unresolved D. This CDR3 spans 15 amino acids. The germline V gene encodes CDR1 DFQATT and CDR2 SNEGSKA (reference sequence). V was cut by 0 bases and J by 2 bases, with 11 bases left in between. This chain's CDR3 is CSARDYRVGNQPQHF. The CDR3 nucleotides are TGCAGTGCTAGAGATTATCGGGTAGGCAATCAGCCCCAGCATTTT.

This clonotype was observed at least ten times. CDR3 DNA: TGTGCCAGCATGCGGGGACCCAGCTCCTACGAGCAGTACTTC. Amino acid sequence: CASMRGPSSYEQYF. V is TRBV2 and J is TRBJ2-7, with D perhaps matching TRBD2 (6 bases). The germline V and J ends were trimmed by 7 bases and 0 bases, with 13 bases remaining between them. Per the germline V gene, CDR1 is SNHLY and CDR2 is FYNNEI. This CDR3 spans 14 amino acids.

This clonotype was detected a few times. The V and J genes are TRBV28 and TRBJ1-4; possible D gene TRBD1, 6 bases. The CDR3 is 15 residues long. V lost 4 bases and J 4 bases, leaving 13 bases between the germline ends. Germline lookup yields CDR1 MDHEN and CDR2 SYDVKM. DNA of the CDR3: TGTGCCAGCAGTTGGGGGGGCAGCTTTAATGAAAAACTGTTTTTT. Translated: CASSWGGSFNEKLFF.

This clonotype was picked up many times. This sequence joins TRBV18 and TRBJ2-7, with 8 bases aligning to TRBD1. Trimming removed 2 bases from V and 5 bases from J; junction bases left unmatched: 5. The CDR3 is made up of 14 amino acids. Germline CDR1 and CDR2: KGHSH and LQKENI. CDR3 sequence reads: CASSPASGGNEQYF. The CDR3, as DNA: TGTGCCAGCTCACCAGCGTCAGGGGGCAACGAGCAGTACTTC.

This clonotype has just a few counts. The chain recombines TRBV4-1 with TRBJ2-7; D might be TRBD1 (6 bases). Between the trimmed V and J ends, which lost 0 bases and 2 bases, there was a span of 11 bases. Germline lookup yields CDR1 MGHRA and CDR2 YSYEKL. The length of the CDR3 is 15 residues. CDR3 nucleotides: TGCGCCAGCAGCCAAGAAGGGAGACAGGCCTACGAGCAGTACTTC. Amino acids: CASSQEGRQAYEQYF.

This clonotype was recorded many times. The rearrangement joins TRBV12-3 or TRBV12-4 to TRBJ2-5; D is unresolved. Trimming pared 10 bases from V and 4 bases from J, leaving 13 bases between. This CDR3 region has 12 residues. The CDR3 DNA follows: TGTGCCACCCAAGGGCGCGGAGAGACCCAGTACTTC. This codes for CATQGRGETQYF.

This clonotype came up many times. The chain links TRBV30 to TRBJ1-1, with a possible D match to TRBD1 (6 bases). With 0 bases removed from V and 3 bases from J, the gap between germline ends came to 14 bases. CDR3 length: 15 residues. In germline, CDR1 is GTSNPN, CDR2 SVGIG (reference sequence). The CDR3, as DNA: TGTGCCTGGAGTGTAGGGCAGGGGCGGGACACTGAAGCTTTCTTT. Its translation is CAWSVGQGRDTEAFF. Full variable domain (missing parts from reference TRBV30 and TRBJ1-1): SQTIHQWPATLVQPVGSPLSLECTVEGTSNPNLYWYRQAAGRGLQLLFYSVGIGQISSEVPQNLSASRPQDRQFILSSKKLLLSDSGFYLCAWSVGQGRDTEAFFGQGTRLTVV.

This clonotype was observed many times. CDR3 sequence (DNA): TGTGCCACCAGTGACCCGTACGTACAGGGATACAATGAGCAGTTCTTC. Translation gives CATSDPYVQGYNEQFF. The chain carries TRBV24-1 and TRBJ2-1, with D perhaps matching TRBD1 (6 bases). Per the germline V gene, CDR1 is KGHDR and CDR2 is SFDVKD. Trimming took off 4 bases at V and 4 bases at J, with 16 bases between the two ends. The CDR3 has 16 residues.

This clonotype was observed at least ten times. V is TRBV7-6 and J is TRBJ2-1; 9 bases map to TRBD1. Germline V gene sequence: CDR1 SGHVS, CDR2 FNYEAQ. The CDR3 covers 17 residues. The ends lost 2 bases at V and 6 bases at J; junction bases unmatched: 11. The CDR3 DNA follows: TGTGCCAGCAGCTTAACAAACCCGGGACAGGGTCCCAATGAGCAGTTCTTC. It encodes CASSLTNPGQGPNEQFF.

The chain uses TRBV28 and TRBJ2-2; 8 bases are a match to TRBD1. Germline V gene lookup returns CDR1 MDHEN and CDR2 SYDVKM. V was clipped by 7 bases and J by 0 bases; unmatched bases: 7. CDR3 length: 16 amino acids. As DNA, the CDR3 is TGTGCCAGCACCTACAGGGGGACCGCGAACACCGGGGAGCTGTTTTTT. Amino acids: CASTYRGTANTGELFF.

V is TRBV7-6 and J is TRBJ2-3, with D perhaps given as TRBD1 or TRBD2 (6 bases each). V lost 1 base and J 6 bases, leaving 17 bases between the germline ends. CDR1 is SGHVS and CDR2 is FNYEAQ in the germline V gene. This CDR3 is built from 16 residues. CDR3 region: CASSLGGGPAKDTQYF. CDR3 nucleotides: TGTGCCAGCAGCTTAGGAGGGGGGCCCGCGAAGGATACGCAGTATTTT.

This clonotype was picked up a small number of times. V usage is TRBV4-1 and J usage is TRBJ2-3, with D unresolved. This CDR3 contains 14 residues. V was clipped by 3 bases and J by 2 bases, with 9 bases between them. The germline V gene encodes CDR1 MGHRA and CDR2 YSYEKL. In DNA, the CDR3 is TGCGCCAGCAGCCAGGCCGTATACACAGATACGCAGTATTTT. Its protein product is CASSQAVYTDTQYF.

This clonotype has at least ten counts. The chain has TRBV3-1 and TRBJ2-1; 7 nucleotides agree with TRBD2. The CDR3 sequence is 17 residues long. The V gene's germline CDR1 is LGHDT and CDR2 YNNKEL (reference sequence). V was pared by 3 bases and J by 5 bases, with 13 bases of the junction left unmatched. The CDR3 here is CASSQREREEGHNEQFF. Written as DNA, the CDR3 is TGTGCCAGCAGCCAGAGGGAACGGGAGGAGGGCCACAATGAGCAGTTCTTC.

The chain is built from TRBV11-2 and TRBJ1-5; 7 bases match TRBD1. There are 14 residues in the CDR3. CDR1 and CDR2 from the germline V gene are SGHAT and FQNNGV. V shed 0 bases, J shed 7 bases, and the junction held 3 bases outside the gene matches. CDR3 amino acids: CASSLEGGSQPQHF. In DNA, the CDR3 is TGTGCCAGCAGCTTAGAAGGGGGCAGCCAGCCCCAGCATTTT.

This clonotype was observed many times. The gene calls are TRBV20-1 and TRBJ2-3; 8 bases map to TRBD2. The length of the CDR3 is 16 residues. V gave up 0 bases and J gave up 6 bases; unmatched junction bases: 11. Germline values: CDR1 DFQATT, CDR2 SNEGSKA (reference sequence). The DNA of the CDR3 is TGCAGTGCTAGAGACCACACAGCGGGAGCTTGGGATACGCAGTATTTT. This codes for CSARDHTAGAWDTQYF.

This chain uses TRBV3-1 with TRBJ1-2; D is unresolved. This CDR3 has 15 amino acids. V lost 2 bases and J 2 bases, leaving 12 bases between the germline ends. The germline V gene encodes CDR1 LGHDT and CDR2 YNNKEL (reference sequence). The DNA of the CDR3 is TGTGCCAGCAGCCAAACCGCCCCCAGGAACTATGGCTACACCTTC. Translating it yields CASSQTAPRNYGYTF.

This clonotype has at least ten counts. The chain employs TRBV28 and TRBJ1-5, with a tentative D call TRBD1 (5 bases). The CDR3 loop spans 14 amino acids. Deletions cut 6 bases from V and 4 bases from J, with 13 bases between. Germline V gives CDR1 MDHEN, CDR2 SYDVKM. This chain's CDR3 is CASRLGTANQPQHF. In nucleotides, the CDR3 is TGTGCCAGCAGATTAGGGACGGCAAATCAGCCCCAGCATTTT.

This clonotype was seen a few times. The chain uses TRBV28 and TRBJ2-3; no firm D call. CDR1 and CDR2 (germline): MDHEN, SYDVKM. The V gene lost 6 bases and the J gene lost 6 bases, with 13 bases spanning the gap. The CDR3 length is 13 residues. The DNA for the CDR3 is TGTGCCAGCAGCATCCGAACAAGGGATACGCAGTATTTT. Amino acid sequence: CASSIRTRDTQYF.

This clonotype was recorded at least ten times. The chain recombines TRBV7-3 with TRBJ2-3; unclear D gene. The V gene's germline CDR1 is SGHTA and CDR2 FQGTGA. There are 14 residues in the CDR3. V was pared by 2 bases and J by 4 bases, with 10 bases between. CDR3 protein: CASSLLGRADTQYF. CDR3 in DNA: TGTGCCAGCAGCTTACTGGGCCGGGCAGATACGCAGTATTTT.

The chain joins TRBV6-1 to TRBJ2-5, with 8 bases matching TRBD2. After removal of 3 bases from V and 7 bases from J, the junction contained 4 bases not matched to a gene. This CDR3 is built from 13 residues. CDR1 is MNHNS, CDR2 SASEGT, per germline. In nucleotides, the CDR3 is TGTGCCAGCAGTGACGGGACTAGGGGGACCCAGTACTTC. Translation gives CASSDGTRGTQYF.

The table lists this clonotype with a few counts. The chain couples TRBV7-8 to TRBJ1-6, with 9 bases aligning to TRBD1. V was clipped by 1 base and J by 9 bases; unmatched bases: 1. Germline CDR1 reads SGHVS; CDR2 reads FQNEAQ. The CDR3 has 14 residues. In nucleotides, the CDR3 is TGTGCCAGCAGCTTAGGGGACAGGGCTTCACCCCTCCACTTT. This gives the protein CASSLGDRASPLHF.

This clonotype was picked up many times. CDR3 amino acids: CASSHGQGETGELFF. The CDR3 coding sequence is TGTGCCAGCAGCCATGGTCAGGGGGAAACCGGGGAGCTGTTTTTT. The rearrangement joins TRBV3-1 to TRBJ2-2, with TRBD1 matching 7 bases. Trimming removed 3 bases from V and 5 bases from J; junction bases left unmatched: 6. CDR3 length equals 15 residues. The V gene's germline CDR1 is LGHDT and CDR2 YNNKEL (reference sequence).

This clonotype was counted ten times or more. The chain links TRBV28 to TRBJ2-5; 8 nucleotides align to TRBD1. J was trimmed by 2 bases and V by 5 bases; bases with no gene match: 7. CDR1 is MDHEN, CDR2 SYDVKM, per germline. The CDR3 spans 15 residues. The CDR3 reads CASSLNGDRQETQYF. CDR3 bases: TGTGCCAGCAGTCTGAACGGGGACAGGCAAGAGACCCAGTACTTC.

The chain recombines TRBV12-3 or TRBV12-4 with TRBJ2-7; TRBD1 matches 9 bases. CDR3 length: 14 residues. Trimming took 7 bases from V and 6 from J; bases not matched to a gene: 10. CDR3 sequence reads: CASNRGTGPPEQYF. DNA for the CDR3: TGTGCCAGCAACAGGGGGACAGGGCCCCCCGAGCAGTACTTC.

The sample holds many counts of this clonotype. The V gene is TRBV3-1, the J gene TRBJ2-7, with D hard to call. V lost 4 bases and J 3 bases, leaving 13 bases between the germline ends. The CDR3 is 14 residues long. In germline, CDR1 is LGHDT, CDR2 YNNKEL (reference sequence). The CDR3: CASSRSDRSYEQYF. CDR3 bases: TGTGCCAGCAGCCGTTCGGACCGGAGCTACGAGCAGTACTTC.

The J gene is TRBJ2-3, the V gene TRBV6-1; the match to TRBD1 covers 9 bases. The length of the CDR3 is 14 residues. Germline V gene lookup returns CDR1 MNHNS and CDR2 SASEGT. J gave up 3 bases and V 7 bases, and 5 bases lay outside the gene matches. The CDR3 protein is CASTWGQGTDTQYF. As DNA, the CDR3 is TGTGCCAGCACCTGGGGACAGGGTACAGATACGCAGTATTTT.

This clonotype showed up just a few times. This chain joins TRBV29-1 and TRBJ2-1, with TRBD1 matching over 8 bases. With 4 bases clipped from V and 1 base from J, the junction kept 3 bases outside the gene matches. Germline loops: CDR1 SQVTM, CDR2 ANQGSEA. The CDR3 runs to 14 residues. CDR3 residues: CSVGGQGSYNEQFF. Written as DNA, the CDR3 is TGCAGCGTTGGCGGACAGGGATCCTACAATGAGCAGTTCTTC.

This clonotype came up many times. The rearrangement joins TRBV7-3 to TRBJ2-5; TRBD2 matches 8 bases. This CDR3 has 14 amino acids. Germline assignment: CDR1 SGHTA and CDR2 FQGTGA. V gave up 6 bases and J gave up 7 bases; unmatched junction bases: 10. CDR3 bases: TGTGCCAGCAGTTCCGTAACTAGCGGCGGGACCCAGTACTTC. Its protein is CASSSVTSGGTQYF.

There are many counts of this clonotype. The chain combines TRBV24-1 with TRBJ2-3; D is undetermined. The CDR3 sequence is 12 residues long. V was pared by 4 bases and J by 7 bases, with 8 bases between. CDR1 and CDR2 (germline): KGHDR, SFDVKD. Here the CDR3 reads CATSDSLYTQYF. The DNA for the CDR3 is TGTGCCACCAGTGACTCCCTCTATACGCAGTATTTT.

The rearrangement links TRBV10-3 to TRBJ2-5; D is unresolved. Germline lookup yields CDR1 ENHRY and CDR2 SYGVKD. The length of the CDR3 is 16 residues. The V end was cut by 4 bases, the J end by 6 bases, with 21 bases between. The CDR3 here is CAISVRSSGLPKTQYF. The CDR3 nucleotides read TGTGCCATCAGTGTCCGTTCAAGTGGTCTCCCAAAGACCCAGTACTTC.